The rows below give T cell receptor beta chains drawn from one sample of a study of post-analysis software for immune sequencing data. MiXCR, applied by TCRdb to the PCR reads, yields one record per CDR3 protein. Of around 770,000 distinct CDR3 sequences listed, about 45% are singletons. The specimen sequenced was blood. All receptors come from a girl under 18 with multiple sclerosis. CDR3s leave out the opening cysteine and the closing phenylalanine or tryptophan.

v_call	j_call	cdr3_aa
TRBV3-1	TRBJ2-1	ANSQDERTQF
TRBV6-6	TRBJ1-2	ASSLSGGAGYGYT
TRBV7-2	-	ASSLVSVIEQY
TRBV28	TRBJ2-5	ASSTGLETQY
TRBV18	TRBJ2-1	ASTPGAVVDEQF
TRBV5-1	TRBJ2-7	ASSVDGRSYEQY
TRBV7-2	TRBJ2-5	ASSLTGGRETQY
TRBV6-5	TRBJ2-7	ANSSAGSPGTGSYEQY
TRBV27	TRBJ1-1	ASSFSFRNTEAF
TRBV20-1	TRBJ2-2	SARGGREAGELF
TRBV13	TRBJ2-7	ASSSTSLSPYEQY
TRBV29-1	TRBJ2-5	SVSGTSPETQY
TRBV7-2	TRBJ2-7	ASSSESSIEQY
TRBV27	TRBJ2-5	ACGPGQETQY
TRBV7-9	TRBJ1-4	ASSSNYPRGPTNEKLF
TRBV12-3/TRBV12-4	TRBJ1-1	ASRRDGDEAF
TRBV7-3	TRBJ2-1	ASSLSGRALDEQF
TRBV5-1	TRBJ2-1	ASSRQGAVYNEQF
TRBV7-3	TRBJ2-1	ASSPGPLGQQF
TRBV12-3/TRBV12-4	-	ASSLKIETQY
TRBV6-5	-	ASRVSLGAYEQY
TRBV20-1	-	SARVPLGPGTGYEQY
TRBV20-1	TRBJ2-1	SAKRDPNEQF
TRBV6-2/TRBV6-3	TRBJ2-1	ASSSDPIDNEQF
TRBV7-2	TRBJ2-3	ASSLVETSSTQY
TRBV27	TRBJ2-1	ASRTSGGAGNEQF
TRBV7-9	TRBJ1-1	ASSADRAGAF
TRBV20-1	TRBJ2-3	SAAISGSDGTDTQY
TRBV7-6	TRBJ2-7	ASSFSLAEAYEQY
TRBV20-1	TRBJ2-3	SASSPRVPGEWNTQY
TRBV29-1	TRBJ1-2	SVLPAGVGYT
TRBV20-1	TRBJ1-2	SASEGGQSNYGYT
TRBV24-1	TRBJ2-6	ATSDGGSGANVLT
TRBV20-1	TRBJ2-3	SASDASVPQY
TRBV20-1	TRBJ2-3	SARDRRAEGTDTQY
TRBV6-6	TRBJ2-1	ASGSYPRNEQF
TRBV10-3	TRBJ2-3	AISASSGDTQY
TRBV11-1	TRBJ1-4	ASSPGTGANEKLF
TRBV5-6	TRBJ2-5	ASSLRAGKETQY
TRBV29-1	-	SFLGDSSGREETQY
TRBV20-1	TRBJ2-7	SAFSGVEQY